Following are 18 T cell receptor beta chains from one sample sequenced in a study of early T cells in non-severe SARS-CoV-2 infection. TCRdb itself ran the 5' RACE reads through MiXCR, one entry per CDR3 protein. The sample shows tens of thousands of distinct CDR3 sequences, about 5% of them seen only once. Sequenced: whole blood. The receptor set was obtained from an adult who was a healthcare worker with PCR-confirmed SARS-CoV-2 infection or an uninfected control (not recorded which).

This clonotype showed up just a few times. CDR3 loop: CSVQPGAMNTEAFF. Here the CDR3 DNA reads TGCAGCGTCCAGCCGGGGGCCATGAACACTGAAGCTTTCTTT. V gene TRBV29-1 combines with J gene TRBJ1-1; possible D gene TRBD1, 6 bases. This CDR3 region has 14 residues. V gave up 6 bases and J gave up 0 bases, with 14 bases separating them. Per the germline V gene, CDR1 is SQVTM and CDR2 is ANQGSEA.

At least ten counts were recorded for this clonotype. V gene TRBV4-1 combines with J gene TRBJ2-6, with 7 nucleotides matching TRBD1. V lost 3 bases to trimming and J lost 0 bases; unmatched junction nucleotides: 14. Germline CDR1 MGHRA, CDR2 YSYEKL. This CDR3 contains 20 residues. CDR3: CASSHPFKSRGISGANVLTF. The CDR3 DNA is TGCGCCAGCAGCCACCCCTTTAAGAGCAGGGGGATCTCTGGGGCCAACGTCCTGACTTTC.

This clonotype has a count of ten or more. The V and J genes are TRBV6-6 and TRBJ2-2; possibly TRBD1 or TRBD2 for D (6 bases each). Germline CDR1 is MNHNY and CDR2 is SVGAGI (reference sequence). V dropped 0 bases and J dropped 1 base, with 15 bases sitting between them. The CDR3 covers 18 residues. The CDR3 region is CASSYSKGGTLNTGELFF. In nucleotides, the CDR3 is TGTGCCAGCAGTTACTCGAAGGGGGGCACGCTGAACACCGGGGAGCTGTTTTTT.

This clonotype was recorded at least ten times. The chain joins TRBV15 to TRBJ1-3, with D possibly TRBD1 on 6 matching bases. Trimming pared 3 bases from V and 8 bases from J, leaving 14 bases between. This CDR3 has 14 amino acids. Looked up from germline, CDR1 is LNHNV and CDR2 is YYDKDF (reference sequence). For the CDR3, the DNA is TGTGCCACCAGCAGGAGGAACAGGGTTGACACCATATATTTT. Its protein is CATSRRNRVDTIYF.

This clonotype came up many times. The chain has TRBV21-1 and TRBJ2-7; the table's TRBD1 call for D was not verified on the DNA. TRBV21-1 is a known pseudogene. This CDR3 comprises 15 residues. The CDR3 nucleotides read TGTGCCAGCAGTGAGTTGCAGGGTTTTACCTACGAGCAGTACTTC. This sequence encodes CASSELQGFTYEQYF.

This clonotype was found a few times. This CDR3 reads CASSPFDGVETEAFF. CDR3 in DNA: TGCGCCAGCAGCCCCTTCGACGGGGTAGAAACTGAAGCTTTCTTT. The chain couples TRBV4-1 to TRBJ1-1; D is uncertain. Trimming pared 4 bases from V and 5 bases from J, leaving 17 bases between. The germline V gene encodes CDR1 MGHRA and CDR2 YSYEKL. The CDR3 runs 15 residues.

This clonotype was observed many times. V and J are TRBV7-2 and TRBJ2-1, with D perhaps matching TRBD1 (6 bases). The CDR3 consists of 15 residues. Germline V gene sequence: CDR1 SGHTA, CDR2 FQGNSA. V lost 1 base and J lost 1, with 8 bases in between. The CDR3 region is CASSLVGHSYNEQFF. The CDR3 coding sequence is TGTGCCAGCAGCTTAGTGGGACATTCCTACAATGAGCAGTTCTTC.

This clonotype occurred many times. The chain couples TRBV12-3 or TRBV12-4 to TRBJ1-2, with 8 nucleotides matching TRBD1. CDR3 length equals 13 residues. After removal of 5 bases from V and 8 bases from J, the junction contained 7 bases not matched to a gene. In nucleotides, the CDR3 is TGTGCCAGCAGTCTGACAGGGGTTGGCGGCTACACCTTC. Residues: CASSLTGVGGYTF.

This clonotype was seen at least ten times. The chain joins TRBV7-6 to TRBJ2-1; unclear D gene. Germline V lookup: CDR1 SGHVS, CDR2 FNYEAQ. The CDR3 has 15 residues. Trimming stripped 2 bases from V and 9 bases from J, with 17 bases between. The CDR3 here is CASSLLSNTLGEQFF. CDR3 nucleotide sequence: TGTGCCAGCAGCTTACTCAGTAACACCCTGGGTGAGCAGTTCTTC.

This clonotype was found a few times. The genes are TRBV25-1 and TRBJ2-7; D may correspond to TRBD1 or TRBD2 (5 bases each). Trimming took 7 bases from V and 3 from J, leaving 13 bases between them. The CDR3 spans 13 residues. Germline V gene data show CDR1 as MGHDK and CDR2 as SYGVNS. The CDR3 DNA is TGTGCCAGCAAAAGACGGGACGGCTACGAGCAGTACTTC. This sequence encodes CASKRRDGYEQYF.

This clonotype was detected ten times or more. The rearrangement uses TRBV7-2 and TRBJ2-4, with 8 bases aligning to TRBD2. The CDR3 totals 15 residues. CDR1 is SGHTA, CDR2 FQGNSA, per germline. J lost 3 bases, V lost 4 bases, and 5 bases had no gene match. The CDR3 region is CASSSDLAGKNIQYF. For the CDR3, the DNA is TGTGCCAGCAGCTCAGATCTAGCGGGCAAAAACATTCAGTACTTC.

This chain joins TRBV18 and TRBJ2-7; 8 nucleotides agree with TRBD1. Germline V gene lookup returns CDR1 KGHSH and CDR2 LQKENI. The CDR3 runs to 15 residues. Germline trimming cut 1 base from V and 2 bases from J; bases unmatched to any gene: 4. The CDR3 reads CASSPLETGAYEQYF. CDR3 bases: TGTGCCAGCTCACCACTAGAGACAGGGGCCTACGAGCAGTACTTC.

The CDR3 is CASSLRPGGGQETQYF. Here the CDR3 DNA reads TGTGCCAGCAGCTTAAGGCCAGGGGGAGGCCAAGAGACCCAGTACTTC. V and J are TRBV7-2 and TRBJ2-5, with D perhaps matching TRBD1 (7 bases). Trimming pared 2 bases from V and 1 base from J, leaving 14 bases between. The V gene's germline CDR1 is SGHTA and CDR2 FQGNSA. The CDR3 length is 16 residues.

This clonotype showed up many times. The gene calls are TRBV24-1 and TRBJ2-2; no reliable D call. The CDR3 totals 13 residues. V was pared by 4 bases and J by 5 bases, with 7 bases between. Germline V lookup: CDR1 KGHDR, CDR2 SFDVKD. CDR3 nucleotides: TGTGCCACCAGTGAGGGTTTTACCGGGGAGCTGTTTTTT. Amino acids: CATSEGFTGELFF.

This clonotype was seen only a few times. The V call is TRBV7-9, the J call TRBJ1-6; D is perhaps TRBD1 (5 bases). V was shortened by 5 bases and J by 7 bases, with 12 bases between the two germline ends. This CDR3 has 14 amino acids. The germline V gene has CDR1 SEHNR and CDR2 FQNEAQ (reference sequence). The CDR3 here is CASSPGTFNSPLHF. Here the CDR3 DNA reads TGTGCCAGCAGCCCCGGGACCTTCAATTCACCCCTCCACTTT. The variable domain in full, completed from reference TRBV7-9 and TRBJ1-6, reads DTGVSQNPRHKITKRGQNVTFRCDPISEHNRLYWYRQTLGQGPEFLTYFQNEAQLEKSRLLSDRFSAERPKGSFSTLEIQRTEQGDSAMYLCASSPGTFNSPLHFGNGTRLTVT.

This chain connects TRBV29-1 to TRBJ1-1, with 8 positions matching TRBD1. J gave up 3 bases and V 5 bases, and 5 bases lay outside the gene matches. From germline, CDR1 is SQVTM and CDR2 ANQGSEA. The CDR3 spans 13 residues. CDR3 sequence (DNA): TGCAGCGTTTCCACAGGGGGGGACACTGAAGCTTTCTTT. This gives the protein CSVSTGGDTEAFF.

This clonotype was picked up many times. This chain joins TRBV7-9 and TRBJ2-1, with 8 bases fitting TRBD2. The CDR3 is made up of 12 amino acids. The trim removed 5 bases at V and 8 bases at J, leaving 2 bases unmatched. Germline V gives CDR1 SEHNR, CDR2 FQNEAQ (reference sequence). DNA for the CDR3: TGTGCCAGCAGCCAAGCGGGAGATGAGCAGTTCTTC. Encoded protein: CASSQAGDEQFF.

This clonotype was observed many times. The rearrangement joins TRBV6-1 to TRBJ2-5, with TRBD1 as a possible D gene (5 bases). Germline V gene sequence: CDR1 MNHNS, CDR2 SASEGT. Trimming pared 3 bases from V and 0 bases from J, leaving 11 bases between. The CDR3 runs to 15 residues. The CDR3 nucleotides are TGTGCCAGCAGTGAGAGACAGAGGTACCAAGAGACCCAGTACTTC. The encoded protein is CASSERQRYQETQYF.